This TCR beta chain was found in a study of T cells expressing NK-cell markers. TCRdb reprocessed the 5' RACE reads and keeps a single row for each CDR3 protein, giving no DNA. This sample's clone table lists 130,000 to 150,000 distinct CDR3 sequences. Germline assignment: CDR1 MNHEY and CDR2 SVGAGI. The CDR3 totals 15 residues. Study outcomes and limitations: Researchers report these clonotypes also headed the CD3+CD56-NKG2C+ fraction in a handful of donors.

Notes on this clonotype: The antigen is not known.

The sequence derives from a man aged 18 to 30 in good health. Sequencing input: blood T cells: a sorted CD56 or NKG2C T cell subset, CD4+ or CD8+ T cells, or bulk PBMC T cells (not recorded which). This chain connects TRBV6-5 to TRBJ2-5; with no DNA, the TCRdb D assignment of TRBD2 cannot be verified. This chain's CDR3 is CASSFVAGEGETQYF.